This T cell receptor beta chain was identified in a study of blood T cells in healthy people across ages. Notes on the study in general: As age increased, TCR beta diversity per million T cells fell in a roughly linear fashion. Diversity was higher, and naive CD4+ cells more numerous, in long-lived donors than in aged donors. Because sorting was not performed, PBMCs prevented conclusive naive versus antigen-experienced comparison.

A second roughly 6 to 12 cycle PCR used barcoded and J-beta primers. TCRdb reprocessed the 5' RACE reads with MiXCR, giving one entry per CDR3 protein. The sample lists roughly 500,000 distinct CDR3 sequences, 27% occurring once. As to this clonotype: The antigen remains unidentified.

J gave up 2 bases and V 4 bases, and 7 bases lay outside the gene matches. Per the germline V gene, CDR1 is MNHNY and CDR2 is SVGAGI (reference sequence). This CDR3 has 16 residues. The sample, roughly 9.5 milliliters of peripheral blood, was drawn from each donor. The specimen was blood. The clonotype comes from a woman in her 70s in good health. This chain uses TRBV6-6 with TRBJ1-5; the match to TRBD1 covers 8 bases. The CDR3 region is CASSFRQGRGNQPQHF. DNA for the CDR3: TGTGCCAGCAGTTTTCGACAGGGGCGAGGCAATCAGCCCCAGCATTTT.